A single sample gave rise to the 24 T cell receptor beta chains below, sequenced in a study of shared clonotypes between healthy human individuals. Naive CD8 cells lacked CD45RO, underwent positive selection for CCR7 and left out terminally differentiated effector memory CD45RA+ cells. Sequenced by immunoSEQ multiplex PCR; TCRdb stores in-frame clones only, minus some. The table records about 2,200,000 clones, around 93% of them present only once. The specimen sequenced was naive CD8+ T cells from PBMCs. The origin of the receptors is a man younger than 35 in good health. Some clones in this sample may be carry-over from other donors' samples.

The rearrangement links TRBV5-6 to TRBJ2-4; no firm D call. The CDR3 has 12 amino acids. CDR1 is SGHDT and CDR2 is YYEEEE in the germline V gene. V was cut by 1 base and J by 7 bases, with 6 bases left in between. CDR3 sequence (DNA): TGTGCCAGCAGCTTGTCAGCGAACATTCAGTACTTC. Translating gives CASSLSANIQYF. Supplemented by reference TRBV5-6 and TRBJ2-4, the full variable domain reads DAGVTQSPTHLIKTRGQQVTLRCSPKSGHDTVSWYQQALGQGPQFIFQYYEEEERQRGNFPDRFSGHQFPNYSSELNVNALLLGDSALYLCASSLSANIQYFGAGTRLSVL.

The gene calls are TRBV5-1 and TRBJ2-7; tentatively, D is TRBD1 (5 bases). V lost 0 bases, J lost 3 bases, and 13 bases lay in between. This CDR3 spans 15 amino acids. CDR1 and CDR2 from the germline V gene are SGHRS and YFSETQ. The CDR3 region is CASSLDQGTVYEQYF. DNA for the CDR3: TGCGCCAGCAGCTTGGACCAGGGTACCGTCTACGAGCAGTACTTC.

This sequence joins TRBV13 and TRBJ2-7, with D possibly being TRBD2 (5 bases). Trimming took 5 bases from V and 3 from J, leaving 14 bases between them. The CDR3 extends over 14 amino acids. The germline CDR1 and CDR2 sequences are PRHDT and FYEKMQ (reference sequence). This chain's CDR3 is CASSHTGTFYEQYF. The CDR3, as DNA: TGTGCCAGCAGCCATACGGGAACTTTCTACGAGCAGTACTTC.

The V and J genes are TRBV7-2 and TRBJ2-1; no clear D gene. CDR3 length equals 12 residues. V was cut by 5 bases and J by 6 bases, with 8 bases left in between. Germline V CDR1 and CDR2: SGHTA, FQGNSA. CDR3 residues: CASSVRINEQFF. DNA of the CDR3: TGTGCCAGCAGCGTCCGGATCAATGAGCAGTTCTTC.

The chain couples TRBV11-2 to TRBJ2-5, with 7 bases lining up with TRBD1. V lost 5 bases, J lost 1 base, and 10 bases stayed unmatched. Germline V CDR1 and CDR2: SGHAT, FQNNGV. The CDR3 loop spans 16 amino acids. Here the CDR3 DNA reads TGTGCCAGCAGCCACGCTAACAGGGGCCCCCAAGAGACCCAGTACTTC. It is translated as CASSHANRGPQETQYF.

The rearrangement links TRBV28 to TRBJ2-1; D remains unclear. The germline CDR1 and CDR2 sequences are MDHEN and SYDVKM. This CDR3 has 15 amino acids. Trimming shortened V by 4 bases and J by 0 bases, and 10 bases separated the two germline ends. The CDR3: CASSSSYSSYNEQFF. For the CDR3, the DNA is TGTGCCAGCAGTTCCAGCTATAGCTCCTACAATGAGCAGTTCTTC.

The V call is TRBV19, the J call TRBJ1-5; no reliable D call. The CDR3 totals 15 residues. The V end lost 10 bases, the J end lost 5 bases, and 21 bases lay between the germline ends. CDR1 and CDR2 (germline): LNHDA, SQIVND (reference sequence). CDR3: CATRPRREGYQPQHF. CDR3 DNA: TGTGCCACCCGACCCAGGAGGGAGGGATATCAGCCCCAGCATTTT. The complete variable domain, with remaining parts taken from reference TRBV19 and TRBJ1-5, reads DGGITQSPKYLFRKEGQNVTLSCEQNLNHDAMYWYRQDPGQGLRLIYYSQIVNDFQKGDIAEGYSVSREKKESFPLTVTSAQKNPTAFYLCATRPRREGYQPQHFGDGTRLSIL.

This clone was counted once. V usage is TRBV7-3 and J usage is TRBJ2-6; possibly TRBD1 or TRBD2 for D (5 bases each). The CDR3 has 16 residues. Germline assignment: CDR1 SGHTA and CDR2 FQGTGA. Trimming took off 5 bases at V and 4 bases at J, with 15 bases between the two ends. The CDR3 sequence is CASSDRGHLGANVLTF. In nucleotides, the CDR3 is TGTGCCAGCAGCGACCGGGGCCATTTGGGGGCCAACGTCCTGACTTTC.

Comment on this clone: Other DNA sequences from this sample encode an identical CDR3 as well. The chain couples TRBV29-1 to TRBJ2-1; D is uncertain. V was clipped by 1 base and J by 0 bases, with 1 base between them. The germline V gene encodes CDR1 SQVTM and CDR2 ANQGSEA. CDR3 length equals 12 residues. The CDR3 DNA reads TGCAGCGTTGAAGCCTCCTACAATGAGCAGTTCTTC. It specifies CSVEASYNEQFF.

V usage is TRBV28 and J usage is TRBJ1-1; D remains unclear. Germline CDR1 MDHEN, CDR2 SYDVKM. CDR3 length: 15 amino acids. V lost 2 bases and J 0 bases, leaving 10 bases between the germline ends. CDR3 nucleotide sequence: TGTGCCAGCAGTTTAGTGTACCAGATGAACACTGAAGCTTTCTTT. This translates into CASSLVYQMNTEAFF.

This clone was recorded a few times. The J gene is TRBJ1-2, the V gene TRBV27; the match to TRBD1 covers 9 bases. V lost 6 bases to trimming and J lost 8 bases; unmatched junction nucleotides: 7. The germline CDR1 and CDR2 sequences are MNHEY and SMNVEV (reference sequence). The CDR3 runs to 13 residues. The CDR3 here is CASRDRGPDGYTF. Here the CDR3 DNA reads TGTGCCAGCAGGGACAGGGGCCCCGACGGCTACACCTTC.

V and J are TRBV28 and TRBJ2-1; D is unresolved. Germline values: CDR1 MDHEN, CDR2 SYDVKM. This CDR3 has 10 amino acids. The V end lost 6 bases, the J end lost 8 bases, and 5 bases lay between the germline ends. The CDR3 bases are TGTGCCAGCAGGGACGATGAGCAGTTCTTC. This sequence encodes CASRDDEQFF.

The chain recombines TRBV19 with TRBJ1-2, with D uncertain. Germline loops: CDR1 LNHDA, CDR2 SQIVND (reference sequence). The ends were cut back, 5 bases at V and 0 bases at J, with 16 bases in the middle. The CDR3 totals 16 residues. CDR3 protein: CASSFPFLGANYGYTF. The CDR3 DNA reads as TGTGCCAGTAGTTTCCCTTTCCTCGGAGCTAACTATGGCTACACCTTC. Filled out from reference TRBV19 and TRBJ1-2, the complete variable domain reads DGGITQSPKYLFRKEGQNVTLSCEQNLNHDAMYWYRQDPGQGLRLIYYSQIVNDFQKGDIAEGYSVSREKKESFPLTVTSAQKNPTAFYLCASSFPFLGANYGYTFGSGTRLTVV.

The chain links TRBV5-1 to TRBJ2-3; D possibly uses TRBD1 or TRBD2 (6 bases each). V was clipped by 0 bases and J by 4 bases, with 15 bases between them. CDR1 and CDR2 (germline): SGHRS, YFSETQ. The CDR3 totals 16 residues. The CDR3 coding sequence is TGCGCCAGCAGCTTGGGTTGGGCAGGGGAGGCAGATACGCAGTATTTT. It codes for CASSLGWAGEADTQYF.

The chain links TRBV28 to TRBJ1-1; D is unresolved. Between the trimmed V and J ends, which lost 3 bases and 6 bases, there was a span of 11 bases. CDR1 is MDHEN and CDR2 is SYDVKM in the germline V gene. This CDR3 comprises 13 residues. For the CDR3, the DNA is TGTGCCAGCAGTTTTTTTTCGATGGCTGAAGCTTTCTTT. Translated, it gives CASSFFSMAEAFF.

With regard to this clone: The sample contains more than one DNA sequence encoding this CDR3. CDR3 in amino acids: CASSDRGAETQYF. In nucleotides, the CDR3 is TGTGCCAGCAGCGACAGGGGAGCAGAGACCCAGTACTTC. The rearrangement links TRBV7-6 to TRBJ2-5, with 8 positions matching TRBD1. Trimming took 5 bases from V and 4 from J; bases not matched to a gene: 3. There are 13 residues in the CDR3. Germline CDR1 SGHVS, CDR2 FNYEAQ.

This clone occurred once. V and J are TRBV11-2 and TRBJ2-3; D is perhaps TRBD2 (5 bases). CDR3 size: 15 residues. Between the trimmed V and J ends, which lost 6 bases and 2 bases, there was a span of 15 bases. The germline gives CDR1 SGHAT, CDR2 FQNNGV. The chain's CDR3 is CASSFSAVYTDTQYF. The CDR3 nucleotides are TGTGCCAGCAGTTTCTCAGCGGTCTACACAGATACGCAGTATTTT.

The rearrangement joins TRBV27 to TRBJ1-2; 10 bases line up with TRBD1. Germline V gene lookup returns CDR1 MNHEY and CDR2 SMNVEV (reference sequence). The V and J ends lost 3 bases and 5 bases, in that order; junction bases with no gene match: 3. The CDR3 loop spans 14 amino acids. CDR3: CASSLDRGAYGYTF. The CDR3 coding sequence is TGTGCCAGCAGTTTGGACAGGGGGGCATATGGCTACACCTTC.

This chain uses TRBV10-3 with TRBJ2-1; D unclear. The CDR3 totals 14 residues. Trimming cost V 6 bases and J 5 bases, with 14 bases left between them. Per germline, CDR1 ENHRY and CDR2 SYGVKD. CDR3 bases: TGTGCCATCAGAAAGGATATGGGGAACAATGAGCAGTTCTTC. It is translated as CAIRKDMGNNEQFF.

This clone was seen a handful of times. This chain connects TRBV5-1 to TRBJ1-4; no definite D call. This CDR3 contains 11 residues. Germline values: CDR1 SGHRS, CDR2 YFSETQ. Trimming cost V 0 bases and J 10 bases, with 4 bases left between them. CDR3 sequence reads: CASSLEGKLFF. For the CDR3, the DNA is TGCGCCAGCAGCTTGGAGGGAAAACTGTTTTTT.

V gene TRBV28 combines with J gene TRBJ2-5, with D uncertain. The CDR3 consists of 15 residues. Deletions cut 7 bases from V and 4 bases from J, with 19 bases between. Germline-derived CDR1 and CDR2 are MDHEN and SYDVKM. This CDR3 reads CASTDGPVGRETQYF. The DNA for the CDR3 is TGTGCCAGCACCGATGGACCAGTGGGTAGAGAGACCCAGTACTTC.

Worth noting for this clone: Other DNA sequences in the same sample also yield this CDR3. This sequence joins TRBV10-3 and TRBJ1-1; perhaps TRBD1 as D (5 bases). CDR3 length: 15 residues. Germline-derived CDR1 and CDR2 are ENHRY and SYGVKD. The V end was cut by 0 bases, the J end by 1 base, with 9 bases between. The CDR3 sequence is CAISESRGSNTEAFF. In DNA form, the CDR3 reads TGTGCCATCAGTGAGTCGCGGGGGTCGAACACTGAAGCTTTCTTT.

The chain links TRBV10-3 to TRBJ2-7, with no clear D. Trimming removed 3 bases from V and 2 bases from J, with 8 bases in between. The CDR3 is 13 residues long. Per the germline V gene, CDR1 is ENHRY and CDR2 is SYGVKD. CDR3 DNA sequence: TGTGCCATCAGTGAACGGTCCACCTACGAGCAGTACTTC. This encodes CAISERSTYEQYF.

The V gene is TRBV6-5, the J gene TRBJ1-1, with D uncertain. This CDR3 comprises 14 residues. Germline V lookup: CDR1 MNHEY, CDR2 SVGAGI. Trimming took 6 bases from V and 1 from J, leaving 12 bases between them. Here the CDR3 reads CASRTSGKNTEAFF. CDR3 coding DNA: TGTGCCAGCAGAACATCCGGGAAGAACACTGAAGCTTTCTTT.